The 28 T cell receptor beta chains below were found in one sample sequenced in a study of shared clonotypes between healthy human individuals. The method was immunoSEQ multiplex PCR; TCRdb's version includes in-frame clones alone and lacks a portion of them. The data hold approximately 350,000 clones, with roughly 70% observed a single time. The sample consisted of memory CD4+ T cells sorted from blood. Subset reported: CD45RA-negative fraction. All receptors come from a man aged 25-45 years in good health.

The rearrangement links TRBV6-6 to TRBJ2-3; 9 bases are shared with TRBD2. V trimming: 7 bases; J trimming: 4 bases; junction bases outside the gene matches: 12. There are 16 residues in the CDR3. In germline, CDR1 is MNHNY, CDR2 SVGAGI (reference sequence). The CDR3 nucleotides read TGTGCCAGCAACCGACCGGGACTAGCTGAGGCAGATACGCAGTATTTT. As protein: CASNRPGLAEADTQYF.

The J gene is TRBJ1-2, the V gene TRBV5-1; 8 bases are shared with TRBD1. Trimming took 3 bases from V and 8 from J; bases not matched to a gene: 6. This CDR3 contains 13 residues. CDR1 and CDR2 from the germline V gene are SGHRS and YFSETQ. This chain's CDR3 is CASSSGQGDGYTF. The CDR3 DNA follows: TGCGCCAGCAGCTCAGGACAGGGAGACGGCTACACCTTC.

The J gene is TRBJ2-5, the V gene TRBV2; D not certain. Trimming cost V 7 bases and J 4 bases, with 4 bases left between them. The CDR3 extends over 10 amino acids. Germline V CDR1 and CDR2: SNHLY, FYNNEI. CDR3 loop: CASKVETQYF. CDR3 coding DNA: TGTGCCAGCAAGGTAGAGACCCAGTACTTC.

V usage is TRBV5-1 and J usage is TRBJ2-1; TRBD2 agrees at 11 bases. The germline gives CDR1 SGHRS, CDR2 YFSETQ. The V segment lost 4 bases and the J segment 7 bases; nucleotides outside the gene matches: 10. The CDR3 runs 16 residues. The CDR3 sequence is CASSTGTSGKINEQFF. The CDR3 nucleotides are TGCGCCAGCAGCACCGGGACTAGCGGAAAGATAAATGAGCAGTTCTTC. Using reference TRBV5-1 and TRBJ2-1 for the parts outside the CDR3, the full variable domain is KAGVTQTPRYLIKTRGQQVTLSCSPISGHRSVSWYQQTPGQGLQFLFEYFSETQRNKGNFPGRFSGRQFSNSRSEMNVSTLELGDSALYLCASSTGTSGKINEQFFGPGTRLTVL.

The genes are TRBV7-9 and TRBJ1-1; weak D call: TRBD1 (6 bases). Germline assignment: CDR1 SEHNR and CDR2 FQNEAQ (reference sequence). The CDR3 extends over 13 amino acids. With 3 bases removed from V and 4 bases from J, the gap between germline ends came to 9 bases. CDR3 in DNA: TGTGCCAGCAGCTTGGGGGCGGGCACTGAAGCTTTCTTT. It is translated as CASSLGAGTEAFF.

The rearrangement uses TRBV19 and TRBJ1-5, with D unclear. Per germline, CDR1 LNHDA and CDR2 SQIVND (reference sequence). Trimming took 4 bases from V and 3 from J, leaving 13 bases between them. The CDR3 is 15 residues long. The CDR3 protein is CASSTRTDYNQPQHF. DNA of the CDR3: TGTGCCAGTAGTACCAGGACGGATTACAATCAGCCCCAGCATTTT.

The chain joins TRBV2 to TRBJ1-5; D is unresolved. Germline values: CDR1 SNHLY, CDR2 FYNNEI. V was cut by 6 bases and J by 4 bases, with 16 bases left in between. The CDR3 spans 15 residues. CDR3 loop: CASSLRTAKNQPQHF. The CDR3 region has the DNA TGTGCCAGCAGCCTACGGACGGCCAAAAATCAGCCCCAGCATTTT.

This chain connects TRBV5-1 to TRBJ2-2; D remains ambiguous. Between the trimmed V and J ends, which lost 0 bases and 4 bases, there was a span of 1 base. CDR1 is SGHRS, CDR2 YFSETQ, per germline. The CDR3 sequence is 12 residues long. This CDR3 is CASSLATGELFF. The CDR3 bases are TGCGCCAGCAGCTTGGCCACCGGGGAGCTGTTTTTT.

V is TRBV6-5 and J is TRBJ2-1, with D tentatively TRBD2 (6 bases). The CDR3 consists of 13 residues. Deletions cut 5 bases from V and 7 bases from J, with 12 bases between. Germline CDR1 and CDR2: MNHEY and SVGAGI. CDR3 sequence: CASSRRESNEQFF. In DNA form, the CDR3 reads TGTGCCAGCAGTAGACGGGAGAGTAATGAGCAGTTCTTC.

This clone has just a few counts. The chain links TRBV10-1 to TRBJ2-6, with a possible D match to TRBD1 (6 bases). This CDR3 has 18 residues. Trimming took off 5 bases at V and 5 bases at J, with 22 bases between the two ends. Germline lookup yields CDR1 WNHNN and CDR2 SYGVQD (reference sequence). CDR3 residues: CASSQGQIAQSRANVLTF. CDR3 sequence (DNA): TGCGCCAGCAGTCAGGGGCAAATCGCACAAAGTCGGGCCAACGTCCTGACTTTC.

The genes are TRBV5-1 and TRBJ2-4; D is unresolved. Deletions cut 0 bases from V and 1 base from J, with 8 bases between. Germline CDR1 SGHRS, CDR2 YFSETQ. CDR3 length: 15 residues. CDR3 DNA sequence: TGCGCCAGCAGCTTGGGGGCTGGGGCCAAAAACATTCAGTACTTC. Protein sequence: CASSLGAGAKNIQYF.

The chain joins TRBV7-9 to TRBJ1-1; 10 positions agree with TRBD1. Germline V gene sequence: CDR1 SEHNR, CDR2 FQNEAQ (reference sequence). Unmatched junction bases numbered 6, after V lost 10 bases and J lost 4 bases. The CDR3 covers 13 residues. The DNA for the CDR3 is TGTGCCACCCAGGACAGGGGGGGCACTGAAGCTTTCTTT. Residues: CATQDRGGTEAFF.

CDR3 DNA: TGTGCCAGCACCTTCGAGAAGTCAAATCAGCCCCAGCATTTT. It encodes CASTFEKSNQPQHF. The rearrangement uses TRBV2 and TRBJ1-5; D unresolved. The germline CDR1 and CDR2 sequences are SNHLY and FYNNEI. This CDR3 has 14 residues. With 7 bases removed from V and 4 bases from J, the gap between germline ends came to 14 bases.

V is TRBV10-2 and J is TRBJ1-1; no clear D. This CDR3 spans 12 amino acids. V lost 4 bases to trimming and J lost 0 bases, with 3 bases between them. Germline values: CDR1 WSHSY, CDR2 SAAADI. The CDR3 loop reads CASSAVNTEAFF. The CDR3 coding sequence is TGCGCCAGCAGTGCGGTGAACACTGAAGCTTTCTTT.

The chain recombines TRBV7-3 with TRBJ2-7; the D is unclear. The V gene lost 4 bases and the J gene lost 2 bases, with 6 bases spanning the gap. This CDR3 contains 12 residues. Germline V gives CDR1 SGHTA, CDR2 FQGTGA. CDR3 in amino acids: CASSSRPYEQYF. CDR3 DNA sequence: TGTGCCAGCAGCTCCCGACCCTACGAGCAGTACTTC.

The genes are TRBV5-1 and TRBJ2-1, with 8 nucleotides matching TRBD2. From germline, CDR1 is SGHRS and CDR2 YFSETQ. This CDR3 has 15 residues. The V gene end was trimmed by 0 bases and the J gene end by 3 bases; junction bases not matched to a gene: 2. The CDR3 DNA reads TGCGCCAGCAGCTTGGGTAGCGGGAACTACAATGAGCAGTTCTTC. Its protein is CASSLGSGNYNEQFF. The full variable domain, with the rest looked up from reference TRBV5-1 and TRBJ2-1, is KAGVTQTPRYLIKTRGQQVTLSCSPISGHRSVSWYQQTPGQGLQFLFEYFSETQRNKGNFPGRFSGRQFSNSRSEMNVSTLELGDSALYLCASSLGSGNYNEQFFGPGTRLTVL.

There are a few counts of this clone. The V call is TRBV7-2, the J call TRBJ2-7; 13 positions match TRBD2. This CDR3 has 19 amino acids. Germline values: CDR1 SGHTA, CDR2 FQGNSA. J lost 3 bases, V lost 3 bases, and 14 bases had no gene match. As DNA, the CDR3 is TGTGCCAGCAGCTTCAGGGGGATAGGACTAGCGGGAGCAAACTACGAGCAGTACTTC. Its protein product is CASSFRGIGLAGANYEQYF.

The chain is built from TRBV11-1 and TRBJ2-1; perhaps TRBD2 as D (7 bases). The CDR3 totals 14 residues. Per the germline V gene, CDR1 is SGHAT and CDR2 is FQDESV (reference sequence). The V and J ends lost 6 bases and 9 bases respectively, with 18 bases between them. The CDR3 spells CASSLGGGSGEQFF. The CDR3 coding sequence is TGTGCCAGCAGTCTTGGGGGCGGGAGCGGTGAGCAGTTCTTC.

V gene TRBV7-9 combines with J gene TRBJ1-1; D is unresolved. The V gene's germline CDR1 is SEHNR and CDR2 FQNEAQ (reference sequence). V dropped 2 bases and J dropped 0 bases, with 10 bases sitting between them. The CDR3 runs 15 residues. In DNA, the CDR3 is TGTGCCAGCAGCTTAAGTACGGGGATGAACACTGAAGCTTTCTTT. This gives the protein CASSLSTGMNTEAFF.

In this sample, this clone turned up many times. The rearrangement joins TRBV19 to TRBJ2-7; TRBD2 matches at 14 bases. Trimming cost V 4 bases and J 2 bases; bases outside gene matches: 4. Germline V CDR1 and CDR2: LNHDA, SQIVND (reference sequence). The CDR3 has 16 residues. The CDR3, as DNA: TGTGCCAGTAGTAGCTGGACTAGCGGGAGGACCTACGAGCAGTACTTC. Translation gives CASSSWTSGRTYEQYF.

A remark on this clone: At the DNA level, this CDR3 is encoded by other sequences in the same sample as well. J is TRBJ2-2 and V is TRBV5-4; 8 bases are shared with TRBD1. The CDR3 sequence is 15 residues long. The V and J ends lost 4 bases and 1 base, in that order; junction bases with no gene match: 3. The germline gives CDR1 SGHNT, CDR2 YYREEE (reference sequence). The CDR3 nucleotides read TGTGCCAGCAGCGCCGGGACAGGGAACACCGGGGAGCTGTTTTTT. Protein: CASSAGTGNTGELFF.

The chain links TRBV28 to TRBJ1-1, with TRBD1 matching over 9 bases. Germline CDR1 and CDR2: MDHEN and SYDVKM. The V gene end was trimmed by 5 bases and the J gene end by 3 bases; junction bases not matched to a gene: 4. This CDR3 has 14 amino acids. The CDR3 loop is CASSRQGVYTEAFF. DNA for the CDR3: TGTGCCAGCAGTCGACAGGGGGTGTACACTGAAGCTTTCTTT.

The genes are TRBV11-3 and TRBJ2-3; 7 bases align to TRBD1. V lost 5 bases, J lost 4 bases, and 9 bases stayed unmatched. Germline CDR1 is SGHNT and CDR2 is YENEEA. The CDR3 totals 15 residues. In DNA form, the CDR3 reads TGTGCCAGCAGCCCCTCCTTCGGACAGGCAGATACGCAGTATTTT. It is translated as CASSPSFGQADTQYF. Filled out from reference TRBV11-3 and TRBJ2-3, the complete variable domain reads EAGVVQSPRYKIIEKKQPVAFWCNPISGHNTLYWYLQNLGQGPELLIRYENEEAVDDSQLPKDRFSAERLKGVDSTLKIQPAELGDSAVYLCASSPSFGQADTQYFGPGTRLTVL.

The chain employs TRBV29-1 and TRBJ1-3; D gene unclear. The CDR3 runs to 15 residues. V was cut by 2 bases and J by 2 bases, with 13 bases left in between. Looked up from germline, CDR1 is SQVTM and CDR2 is ANQGSEA. CDR3 DNA sequence: TGCAGCGTTGAACTCCGGCAGGTCACTGGAAACACCATATATTTT. It codes for CSVELRQVTGNTIYF.

The J gene is TRBJ2-7, the V gene TRBV5-5, with 14 bases lining up with TRBD2. Germline loops: CDR1 SGHKS, CDR2 YYEKEE (reference sequence). With V trimmed by 3 bases and J by 6 bases, 5 bases remained unmatched. This CDR3 comprises 15 residues. CDR3 in DNA: TGTGCCAGCAGCTGGGGACTAGCGGGAGCAGGCGAGCAGTACTTC. It is translated as CASSWGLAGAGEQYF.

This rearrangement joins TRBV5-5 to TRBJ2-2, with TRBD2 identical over 8 bases. V shed 1 base and J 5 bases; nucleotides not matched to a gene: 7. Germline values: CDR1 SGHKS, CDR2 YYEKEE (reference sequence). CDR3 length: 16 amino acids. In nucleotides, the CDR3 is TGTGCCAGCAGCTTGACGGGAGGGGATGCTACCGGGGAGCTGTTTTTT. Protein product: CASSLTGGDATGELFF. Drawing the rest from reference TRBV5-5 and TRBJ2-2, the complete variable domain is DAGVTQSPTHLIKTRGQQVTLRCSPISGHKSVSWYQQVLGQGPQFIFQYYEKEERGRGNFPDRFSARQFPNYSSELNVNALLLGDSALYLCASSLTGGDATGELFFGEGSRLTVL.

This chain links TRBV25-1 with TRBJ1-2; D perhaps matches TRBD1 (6 bases). CDR1 and CDR2 (germline): MGHDK, SYGVNS. Trimming pared 5 bases from V and 4 bases from J, leaving 17 bases between. This CDR3 comprises 15 residues. DNA for the CDR3: TGTGCCAGCAGTAACAGGGTCTCCGGGGGCTATGGCTACACCTTC. This encodes CASSNRVSGGYGYTF.

This clone was observed a few times. The gene calls are TRBV19 and TRBJ2-3, with D unclear. The CDR3 sequence is 13 residues long. V was pared by 5 bases and J by 4 bases, with 10 bases between. Germline CDR1 is LNHDA and CDR2 is SQIVND (reference sequence). Here the CDR3 reads CASSQPGADTQYF. In DNA form, the CDR3 reads TGTGCCAGTAGTCAACCGGGCGCAGATACGCAGTATTTT.